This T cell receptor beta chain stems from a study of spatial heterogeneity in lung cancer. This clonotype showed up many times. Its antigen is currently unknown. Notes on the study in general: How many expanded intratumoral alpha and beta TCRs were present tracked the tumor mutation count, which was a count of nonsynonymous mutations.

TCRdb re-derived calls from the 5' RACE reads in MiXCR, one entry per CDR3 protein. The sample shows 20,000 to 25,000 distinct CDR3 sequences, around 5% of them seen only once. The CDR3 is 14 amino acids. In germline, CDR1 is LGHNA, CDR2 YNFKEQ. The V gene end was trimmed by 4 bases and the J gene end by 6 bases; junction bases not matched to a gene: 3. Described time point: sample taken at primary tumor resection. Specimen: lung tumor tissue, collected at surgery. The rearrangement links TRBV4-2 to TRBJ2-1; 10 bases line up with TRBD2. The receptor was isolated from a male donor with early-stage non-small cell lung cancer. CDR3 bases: TGTGCCAGCAGCCGAACTAGCGGGGTCAATGAGCAGTTCTTC. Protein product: CASSRTSGVNEQFF.